This T cell receptor beta chain was found in a study of blood T cell repertoires in COVID-19. For the study at large: Samples representing acute and convalescent COVID-19 were sourced from the United States, Italy and Spain.

In germline, CDR1 is SGHTA, CDR2 FQGNSA. V was pared by 7 bases and J by 3 bases, with 15 bases between. This CDR3 contains 14 residues. Original processing methods: Cell counts per sample came from amplifying reference gene primers. Profiled with immunoSEQ multiplex PCR; TCRdb holds only in-frame clones, not every one. V, J and clone size were drawn from that table, and D and trimming were deduced from the DNA. The sample consists of under 300,000 clones, 85% to 90% of them appearing once. V is TRBV7-2 and J is TRBJ1-1; TRBD1 is a possible D gene (5 bases). Sequencing input: peripheral blood. The receptor was isolated from a woman aged 40 to 50 who had recovered from COVID-19. In DNA, the CDR3 is TGTGCCAGCACCCCATGGGGGGGGGACACTGAAGCTTTCTTT. This translates into CASTPWGGDTEAFF. The whole variable domain, filled in from reference TRBV7-2 and TRBJ1-1, reads GAGVSQSPSNKVTEKGKDVELRCDPISGHTALYWYRQSLGQGLEFLIYFQGNSAPDKSGLPSDRFSAERTGGSVSTLTIQRTQQEDSAVYLCASTPWGGDTEAFFGQGTRLTVV.